The T cell receptor beta chain under discussion was sequenced for a study of blood T cell repertoires in COVID-19. On the study more broadly: Both acute and convalescent COVID-19 samples were obtained from the United States, Italy and Spain. T cells, B-cell-depleted T cells, or PBMCs supplied cDNA or gDNA.

This clone was counted only a few times. Original methodology: Reference gene primer amplification yielded estimated nucleated cell counts. Clones were sequenced by immunoSEQ multiplex PCR, and TCRdb holds only the in-frame ones, with some missing. For V, J and clone size, that table is used; D and trimming come from the DNA. There are 65,000 to 90,000 clones in the sample; about 83% occur only once, and 5.5% to 7.5% lies in the top ten. Germline loops: CDR1 LNHDA, CDR2 SQIVND (reference sequence). The CDR3 extends over 13 amino acids. Deletions cut 1 base from V and 8 bases from J, with 11 bases between.

Sequencing used peripheral blood. The chain links TRBV19 to TRBJ1-2, with TRBD1 as a possible D gene (5 bases). The TCR was taken from a woman aged 60-70 years with acute or convalescent COVID-19. This CDR3 is CASSIGPGWGYTF. The CDR3 DNA is TGTGCCAGTAGTATAGGCCCAGGGTGGGGCTACACCTTC.